This T cell receptor (beta chain) was documented in a study of cytomegalovirus exposure and HLA in healthy donors. The germline V gene encodes CDR1 SGHNT and CDR2 YYREEE (reference sequence). There are 15 residues in the CDR3. V shed 0 bases, J shed 5 bases, and the junction held 4 bases outside the gene matches. The PCR used 60 Vbeta and 13 Jbeta primers. Some clones are missing from TCRdb's copy, which holds only in-frame ones; the method was immunoSEQ multiplex PCR. The sample includes roughly 140,000 clones, 79% of them seen just once. This TCR was recovered from a man aged 45-65 years in good health and CMV-seropositive. This chain uses TRBV5-4 with TRBJ2-5; TRBD1 aligns across 10 bases. The specimen sequenced was PBMCs. CDR3 nucleotide sequence: TGTGCCAGCAGCTTGGAGGACAGGGGGTCCGAGACCCAGTACTTC. Protein sequence: CASSLEDRGSETQYF.